A selection of T cell receptor beta chains follows, all from one sample in a study of blood T cell repertoires in COVID-19. Profiled with immunoSEQ multiplex PCR; TCRdb holds only in-frame clones, not every one. The table shows 220,000 or so clones, with 80% to 85% occurring only once. The sample consisted of peripheral blood. The receptors shown here come from a woman in her fifties or sixties with acute or convalescent COVID-19. Both conserved end residues are part of each CDR3. D genes are given only for firm matches. Clone size is given for some rows only: seen once, a few or many times, or a class if the clone is expanded.

size	V	D	J	CDR3	DNA
.	TRBV28	.	TRBJ2-3	CASSLPASSDTQYF	TGTGCCAGCAGTTTACCTGCTTCCAGTGATACGCAGTATTTT
few	TRBV30	.	TRBJ1-6	CAWIGGVGSPLHF	TGTGCCTGGATAGGGGGGGTAGGATCACCCCTCCACTTT
few	TRBV10-1	TRBD2	TRBJ2-7	CASSRIGATLAGGKKSRYEQYF	TGCGCCAGCAGTCGAATAGGTGCCACCCTAGCGGGGGGCAAAAAATCGCGATACGAGCAGTACTTC
.	TRBV28	.	TRBJ1-2	CASSFWASGNGYTF	TGTGCCAGCAGTTTTTGGGCGTCAGGGAATGGCTACACCTTC
.	TRBV5-4	TRBD1	TRBJ1-4	CASSLRTGENEKLFF	TGTGCCAGCAGCTTACGGACAGGGGAAAATGAAAAACTGTTTTTT
.	TRBV7-2	TRBD2	TRBJ2-1	CASSLLAGSEQFF	TGTGCCAGCAGCTTACTAGCGGGGTCTGAGCAGTTCTTC
once	TRBV30	TRBD1	TRBJ2-5	CALGQKETQYF	TGTGCCCTGGGACAGAAAGAGACCCAGTACTTC
.	TRBV6-6	.	TRBJ1-1	CASTKSGAEAFF	TGTGCCAGCACCAAGTCAGGGGCTGAAGCTTTCTTT
few	TRBV18	.	TRBJ1-2	CASSPRQGHNYGYTF	TGTGCCAGCTCACCAAGGCAGGGCCATAACTATGGCTACACCTTC
.	TRBV29-1	.	TRBJ2-3	CSVEAGAGVDTQYF	TGCAGCGTTGAGGCGGGGGCCGGGGTAGATACGCAGTATTTT
.	TRBV29-1	.	TRBJ2-5	CSVGRTAQETQYF	TGCAGCGTTGGCCGGACAGCACAAGAGACCCAGTACTTC
.	TRBV10-2	.	TRBJ1-3	CASSGSPGNTIYF	TGCGCCAGTTCAGGGTCTCCTGGAAACACCATATATTTT
.	TRBV15	TRBD1	TRBJ2-7	CATSRGFRTGGRSSYEQYF	TGTGCCACCAGCAGAGGATTCCGGACAGGGGGTCGAAGCTCCTACGAGCAGTACTTC
.	TRBV12-2	.	TRBJ1-5	CASRLAGQWGQGPYSNQPQHF	TGTGCAAGTCGCTTAGCAGGTCAGTGGGGACAGGGGCCTTATAGCAATCAGCCCCAGCATTTT
.	TRBV6-2/TRBV6-3	TRBD1	TRBJ2-7	CASSYSMTGAVSYEQYF	TGTGCCAGCAGTTACTCGATGACAGGGGCCGTGTCCTACGAGCAGTACTTC
once	TRBV7-8	.	TRBJ1-4	CASSPRIGGEKLFF	TGTGCCAGCAGCCCCCGGATTGGAGGTGAAAAACTGTTTTTT
.	TRBV4-2	TRBD2	TRBJ2-5	CASSISGGDRETQYF	TGTGCCAGCAGTATCAGCGGGGGGGATAGGGAGACCCAGTACTTC
.	TRBV27	TRBD1	TRBJ1-5	CASRPGQVNQPQHF	TGTGCCAGCAGACCGGGACAGGTGAATCAGCCCCAGCATTTT